This T cell receptor beta chain stems from a study of blood T cells in healthy people across ages. Study-level background: The capture of about one barcoded beta molecule per two T cells was achieved by template switching. General study findings and limits: There was no known CMV status for donors, so expanded clonotype changes were possibly confounded.

This clonotype was picked up one time. The antigen is not known. No conserved phenylalanine or tryptophan is present at the end of the CDR3, so a read error is the likely explanation. The second PCR ran about 6 to 12 cycles with a sample-barcoded 5' primer and J-beta primers. MiXCR, run by TCRdb on the 5' RACE reads, gives a single entry per CDR3 protein. The sample lists about 1.5 million distinct CDR3 sequences, roughly 43% seen once, with 4% in the top ten. Each sample provided at least 5 micrograms of extracted total RNA. Sample: blood. This clonotype was obtained from a woman under 30 in good health.

CDR3 DNA sequence: TGCAGCGTTGAAGGAGTGGGAGAGACCCAGTACTAC. It translates to CSVEGVGETQYY. V usage is TRBV29-1 and J usage is TRBJ2-5; D gene ambiguous. The germline V and J ends were trimmed by 1 base and 4 bases, with 7 bases remaining between them. The CDR3 sequence is 12 residues long. Germline V gene data show CDR1 as SQVTM and CDR2 as ANQGSEA.